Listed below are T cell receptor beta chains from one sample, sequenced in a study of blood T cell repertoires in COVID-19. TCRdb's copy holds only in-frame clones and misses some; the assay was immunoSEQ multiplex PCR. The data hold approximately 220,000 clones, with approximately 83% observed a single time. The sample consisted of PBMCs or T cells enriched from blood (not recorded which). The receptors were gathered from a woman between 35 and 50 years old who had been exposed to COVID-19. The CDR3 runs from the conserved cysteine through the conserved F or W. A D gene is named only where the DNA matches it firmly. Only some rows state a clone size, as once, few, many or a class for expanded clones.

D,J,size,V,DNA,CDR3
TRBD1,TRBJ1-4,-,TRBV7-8,TGTGCCAGCAGCGTACGGACAGGGTATGAAAAACTGTTTTTT,CASSVRTGYEKLFF
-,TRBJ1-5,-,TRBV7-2,TGTGCCAGCAGCCTCCAGGGGATGGGCAATCAGCCCCAGCATTTT,CASSLQGMGNQPQHF
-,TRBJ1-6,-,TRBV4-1,TGCGCCAGCAGCCAACAGGACACTGGACGTTCACCCCTCCACTTT,CASSQQDTGRSPLHF
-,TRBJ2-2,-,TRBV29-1,TGCAGCGTCAGAACAGGGAGTATCACCGGGGAGCTGTTTTTT,CSVRTGSITGELFF
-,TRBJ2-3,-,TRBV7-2,TGTGCCAGCAGGTACGGGGACACTTCAGATACGCAGTATTTT,CASRYGDTSDTQYF
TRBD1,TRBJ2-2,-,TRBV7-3,TGTGCCAGCAGCCGGACAGGGGCGGGCACCGGGGAGCTGTTTTTT,CASSRTGAGTGELFF
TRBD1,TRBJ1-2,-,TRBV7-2,TGTGCCAGCAGCCCCGGACAGGGGGCGGAAGGCTACACCTTC,CASSPGQGAEGYTF
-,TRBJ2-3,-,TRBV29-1,TGCAGCGTGTCCCCGAAGGGGGGGAGCACAGATACGCAGTATTTT,CSVSPKGGSTDTQYF
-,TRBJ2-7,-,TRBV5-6,TGTGCCAGCAGCGTGGCAGGGGGGTCCTACGAGCAGTACTTC,CASSVAGGSYEQYF
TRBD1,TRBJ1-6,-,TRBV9,TGTGCCAGCAGCGCGGGACAGGGAGGTTCACCCCTCCACTTT,CASSAGQGGSPLHF
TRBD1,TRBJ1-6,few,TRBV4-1,TGCGCCAGCAGCCAAGGGGACAGGTCCGGTTCACCCCTCCACTTT,CASSQGDRSGSPLHF
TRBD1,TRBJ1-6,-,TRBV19,TGTGCCAGTAGTATAGGACAGGGAGCGAATTCACCCCTCCACTTT,CASSIGQGANSPLHF
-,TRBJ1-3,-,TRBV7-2,TGTGCCAGCAGCTTGAGCTCTGGAAACACCATATATTTT,CASSLSSGNTIYF
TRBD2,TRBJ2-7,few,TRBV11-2,TGTGCCAGCAGCTTAACTAGCGGATTCTACGAGCAGTACTTC,CASSLTSGFYEQYF
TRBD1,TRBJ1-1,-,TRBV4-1,TGCGCCAGCAGCCCCCGGGACAGCTCTTTCAACACTGAAGCTTTCTTT,CASSPRDSSFNTEAFF
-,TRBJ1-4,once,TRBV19,TGTGCCAGTAGCCGGATGAGCGGAGACACAGATGAAAAACTGTTTTTT,CASSRMSGDTDEKLFF
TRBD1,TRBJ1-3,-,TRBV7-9,TGTGCCAGCAGCCCACGGACAGGGAAGGGGTCTGGAAACACCATATATTTT,CASSPRTGKGSGNTIYF
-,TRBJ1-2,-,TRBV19,TGTGCCAGCCGGGTCAGTGGAGGCTACGGCTACACCTTC,CASRVSGGYGYTF
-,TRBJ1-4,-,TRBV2,TGTGCCAGTGTGTTCACCCCGGATGAAAAACTGTTTTTT,CASVFTPDEKLFF
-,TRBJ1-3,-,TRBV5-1,TGCGCCAGCACCGACAGTTTTGAGACTGGAAACACCATATATTTT,CASTDSFETGNTIYF
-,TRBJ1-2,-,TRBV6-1,TGTGCCAGCAGTGATTCGGCAGGAGGCAACTATGGCTACACCTTC,CASSDSAGGNYGYTF
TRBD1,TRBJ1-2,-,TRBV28,TGTGCCAGCAGTTTACGGGACAGGGGTCTGGCCACCTTC,CASSLRDRGLATF
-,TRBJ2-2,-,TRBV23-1,TGCGCCAGCACACAACGCACCCGGGGTAACACCGGGGAGCTGTTTTTT,CASTQRTRGNTGELFF
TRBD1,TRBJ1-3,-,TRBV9,TGTGCCAGCAGCGCAAGACCCGGACAGGCGAGCTCTGGAAACACCATATATTTT,CASSARPGQASSGNTIYF
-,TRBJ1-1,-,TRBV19,TGTGCCAGTAGTATGGGGGGGGAGAACACTGAAGCTTTCTTT,CASSMGGENTEAFF
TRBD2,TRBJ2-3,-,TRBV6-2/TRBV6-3,TGTGCCAGCAGTTCCTGGACTAGCTCCACAGATACGCAGTATTTT,CASSSWTSSTDTQYF
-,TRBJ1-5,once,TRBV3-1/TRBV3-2,TGTGCCAGCAGCCAAGGGTGGGGGGGCGATCAGCCCCAGCATTTT,CASSQGWGGDQPQHF
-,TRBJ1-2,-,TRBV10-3,TGTGCCATCAGTGAGAGAGAAAGGACAGATGGCTACACCTTC,CAISERERTDGYTF
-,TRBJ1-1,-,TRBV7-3,TGTGCCAGCAGCTCCCCACTAAGGAACACTGAAGCTTTCTTT,CASSSPLRNTEAFF
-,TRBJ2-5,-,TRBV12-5,TGTGCTAGTGGTTTGGTAGTCCACCGAGGGGGACAAGAGACCCAGTACTTC,CASGLVVHRGGQETQYF
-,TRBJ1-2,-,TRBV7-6,TGTGCCAGCAGCTTAGTGCACAGGAACTATGGCTACACCTTC,CASSLVHRNYGYTF